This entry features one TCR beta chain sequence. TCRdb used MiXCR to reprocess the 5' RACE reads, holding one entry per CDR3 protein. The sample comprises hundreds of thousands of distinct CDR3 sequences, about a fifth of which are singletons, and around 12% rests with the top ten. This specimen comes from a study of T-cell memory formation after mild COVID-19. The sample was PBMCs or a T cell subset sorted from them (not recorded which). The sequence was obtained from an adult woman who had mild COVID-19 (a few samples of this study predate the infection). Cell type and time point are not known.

For the CDR3, the DNA is TGTGCCAGCAGTTCCTACGGGGTAGCGGGAATCTACAATGAGCAGTTCTTC. It translates to CASSSYGVAGIYNEQFF. The V gene is TRBV12-3 or TRBV12-4, the J gene TRBJ2-1, with 8 nucleotides matching TRBD2. Trimming at V came to 4 bases and at J to 3 bases, leaving 11 bases not matched to a gene. This CDR3 spans 17 amino acids.